This TCR beta chain comes out of a study of siplizumab effects on memory and regulatory T cells. About this clone itself: Its antigen is currently unknown.

Generated by immunoSEQ multiplex PCR, the TCRdb table keeps only in-frame clones and is missing some. Here the sample spans 94,000 or so clones, 93% being singletons. The CDR3 sequence is 15 residues long. Germline CDR1 is SGHAT and CDR2 is FQNNGV. J gave up 8 bases and V 5 bases, and 8 bases lay outside the gene matches. Study observations and caveats: Siplizumab conditions gave an average of about 70% Treg-derived mappable alloreactive CD4+ clones, versus about 30% for controls. The majority of clones, roughly 80-96% of proliferating CD4+ or CD8+ clones, lacked an assignable naive or memory phenotype. Naive T cell populations appeared to exhibit greater diversity than memory cells and appeared to be major alloresponse contributors. Sequences below about 10^-5 frequency were poorly captured, limiting mapping of alloreactive clones.

Sequenced sample: CD8+ T cells sorted from blood. The chain uses TRBV11-2 and TRBJ2-1, with 11 bases identical to TRBD2. The clonotype originates from a human donor in good health. CDR3 sequence (DNA): TGTGCCAGCAGCACCGGGACTAGCGGTTTCTATGAGCAGTTCTTC. Protein: CASSTGTSGFYEQFF. Full variable domain (outside the CDR3, taken from reference TRBV11-2 and TRBJ2-1): EAGVAQSPRYKIIEKRQSVAFWCNPISGHATLYWYQQILGQGPKLLIQFQNNGVVDDSQLPKDRFSAERLKGVDSTLKIQPAKLEDSAVYLCASSTGTSGFYEQFFGPGTRLTVL.